The T cell receptor beta chain described here comes from a study of spatial heterogeneity in lung cancer (dated by TCRdb to between 2018 and 2021). Context from the whole study: Beta-chain transcripts were consistently detected in greater numbers than alpha-chain transcripts, which likely reflects a higher abundance of beta-chain transcripts. In tumor regions, TCR transcript counts showed a strong correlation with a T cell transcriptional module score from matched bulk RNA-seq. In the raw uncorrected reads, each unique combination of TCR and UMI appeared more than ten times on average. TCR alpha and beta repertoires were quantitatively compared across multiple tumor regions, matched nontumor lung and blood in non-small cell lung cancer. Nonsynonymous mutation counts, determined by whole-exome sequencing of tumor tissue, were related to features of the TCR repertoire. Both alpha and beta chains were TCR-sequenced in samples taken at surgery, namely 220 tumor regions, under 80 matched nontumor lung samples and around 53 PBMC samples. Broader findings and caveats from the paper: The tumor nonsynonymous mutation count correlated with the number of expanded intratumoral alpha and beta TCRs. The count of ubiquitous expanded TCRs correlated with the count of ubiquitous nonsynonymous mutations, and the count of regional expanded TCRs correlated with the count of regional nonsynonymous mutations. TCR-seq was estimated to cover only about 7% of tumor T cells for alpha chains and 13% to 15% for beta chains. Confirming at a functional level the hypothesis that regional TCRs recognize regional mutations was considered to require additional single-cell paired TCR alpha and beta sequencing.

A remark on this clonotype: It lacks a known antigen. Base qualities were left out, and no much larger clone turns up one base away.

The method behind the library was 5' RACE. Sequencing was performed on a NextSeq 500. In the TCR library protocol, a unique molecular identifier was attached to each TCR cDNA molecule so that PCR and sequencing errors could be corrected. Per the authors' processing: TCR identification, UMI-based error correction and CDR3 extraction were all carried out with Decombinator tools. TCRs above a frequency of 2 per 1,000, corresponding to the top 1% of the tumor frequency distribution, were defined as expanded. Expanded tumor TCRs were classed as regional if statistically deemed absent (corrected P<0.05) from at least one tumor region, otherwise ubiquitous. Renyi diversity was calculated using the R vegan package after each repertoire was subsampled 100 times to 5,000 TCRs. CDR3 similarity networks were built from amino acid triplet string-kernel similarity, connecting CDR3s with pairwise similarity above 0.82. TCRdb reprocessing: public reads trimmed at Q25 with fastp, clones called with MiXCR, in-frame beta chains kept. Identical CDR3 protein sequences are pooled into one entry, listed with their most common genes and DNA. The V and J calls and clone size come from TCRdb's table, not from the authors' own analysis. The sample table contains about 16,000 distinct CDR3 sequences; only one count was recorded for 5% to 7% of them. The biggest ten clones account for 10% of the sample.

Sample time point, as interpreted from the label and publication: sample taken at primary tumor resection. Samples were obtained from 65 to 90 patients with early-stage, untreated non-small cell lung cancer from the lung TRACERx cohort. TCR sequencing used whole RNA extracted from tumor and nontumor lung tissue, or from cryopreserved PBMC samples, without cell sorting. Only patients with enough RNA available from two or more tumor regions were chosen for TCR sequencing. Before selection, tumor and adjacent nontumor lung specimens were reviewed by a lung pathologist. The specimen was lung tumor tissue, collected at surgery. The TCR was taken from a female donor with early-stage non-small cell lung cancer.

The CDR3 amino acid sequence is: CASSRGQGGEKLFF. In nucleotides, the sequence is TGCGCCAGCAGCCGGGGACAGGGAGGAGAAAAACTGTTTTTT. The rearrangement joined TRBV5-1 to TRBJ1-4; a stretch of 9 junction bases matches TRBD1. Inclusive of the bounding cysteine and phenylalanine, the CDR3 is 14 residues long. Only CDR3 DNA is held: 42 bases, read in frame from base 1. V is cut back by 4 bases and J by 8 bases, with 6 bases in the junction unmatched. CDR1 and CDR2, per the germline V gene, are SGHRS and YFSETQ.